This T cell receptor beta chain was identified during a study of blood T cells in healthy people across ages. Study-wide context: About one barcoded beta molecule per two T cells came from capture by template switching. General study results and limits: The percentage of naive T cells correlated strongly with TCR beta diversity.

It was with a sample-barcoded 5' primer and a J-beta primer mix that a second PCR of about 6 to 12 cycles was run. TCRdb passed the 5' RACE reads through MiXCR, listing each CDR3 protein once. The sample lists around 990,000 distinct CDR3 sequences; roughly two fifths were seen once. Total RNA extracted from each sample amounted to at least 5 micrograms. On this clonotype: Its specificity is unknown.

The TCR originated in a man younger than 30 in good health. Sequenced: blood.

CDR3 sequence reads: CASSLWRVALAKNIQYF. The CDR3 region has the DNA TGTGCCAGCAGTTTATGGAGAGTGGCTCTAGCCAAAAACATTCAGTACTTC. The V gene is TRBV28, the J gene TRBJ2-4; D is undetermined. This CDR3 has 17 residues. Germline V lookup: CDR1 MDHEN, CDR2 SYDVKM. V lost 0 bases to trimming and J lost 0 bases, with 12 bases between them.